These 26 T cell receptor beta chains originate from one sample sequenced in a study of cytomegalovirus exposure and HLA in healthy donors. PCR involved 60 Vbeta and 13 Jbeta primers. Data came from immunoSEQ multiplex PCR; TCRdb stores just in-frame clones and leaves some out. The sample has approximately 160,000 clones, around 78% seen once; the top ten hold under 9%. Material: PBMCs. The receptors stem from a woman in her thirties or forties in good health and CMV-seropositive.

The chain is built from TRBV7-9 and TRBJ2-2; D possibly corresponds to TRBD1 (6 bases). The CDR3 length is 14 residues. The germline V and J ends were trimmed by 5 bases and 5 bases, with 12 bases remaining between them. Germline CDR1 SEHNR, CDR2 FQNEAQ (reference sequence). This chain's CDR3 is CASSTNRETGELFF. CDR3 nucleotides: TGTGCCAGCAGCACTAACAGGGAAACCGGGGAGCTGTTTTTT.

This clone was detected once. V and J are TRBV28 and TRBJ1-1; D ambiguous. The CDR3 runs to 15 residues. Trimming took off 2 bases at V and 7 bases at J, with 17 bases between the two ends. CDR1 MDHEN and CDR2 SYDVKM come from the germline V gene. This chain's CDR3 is CASSLLLRSPFEAFF. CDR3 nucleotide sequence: TGTGCCAGCAGTTTACTTCTCCGTTCCCCCTTTGAAGCTTTCTTT. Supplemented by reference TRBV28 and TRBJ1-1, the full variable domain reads DVKVTQSSRYLVKRTGEKVFLECVQDMDHENMFWYRQDPGLGLRLIYFSYDVKMKEKGDIPEGYSVSREKKERFSLILESASTNQTSMYLCASSLLLRSPFEAFFGQGTRLTVV.

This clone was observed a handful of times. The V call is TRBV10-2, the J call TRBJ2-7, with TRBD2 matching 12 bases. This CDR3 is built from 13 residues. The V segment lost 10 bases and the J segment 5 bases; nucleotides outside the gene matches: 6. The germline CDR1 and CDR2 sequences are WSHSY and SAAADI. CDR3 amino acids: CATSSGGANEQYF. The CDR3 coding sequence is TGCGCCACCTCTAGCGGGGGGGCCAACGAGCAGTACTTC.

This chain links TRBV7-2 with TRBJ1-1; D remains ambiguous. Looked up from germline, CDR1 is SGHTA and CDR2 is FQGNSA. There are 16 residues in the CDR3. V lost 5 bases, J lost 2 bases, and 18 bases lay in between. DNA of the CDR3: TGTGCCAGCAGCCTAGGAGGTCGATCGGCAAACACTGAAGCTTTCTTT. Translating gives CASSLGGRSANTEAFF.

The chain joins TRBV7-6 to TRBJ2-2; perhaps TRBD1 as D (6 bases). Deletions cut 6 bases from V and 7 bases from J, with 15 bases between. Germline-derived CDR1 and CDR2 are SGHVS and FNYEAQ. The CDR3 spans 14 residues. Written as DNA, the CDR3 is TGTGCCAGCAGTCCTACAGGGATTGGCGGGGAGCTGTTTTTT. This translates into CASSPTGIGGELFF.

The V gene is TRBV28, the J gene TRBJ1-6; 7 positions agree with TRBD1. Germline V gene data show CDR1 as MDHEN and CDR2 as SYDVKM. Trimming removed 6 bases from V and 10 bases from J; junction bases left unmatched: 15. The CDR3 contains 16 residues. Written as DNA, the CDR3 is TGTGCCAGCAGCACTTATACGACAGGGATGCGGTCACCCCTCCACTTT. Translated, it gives CASSTYTTGMRSPLHF.

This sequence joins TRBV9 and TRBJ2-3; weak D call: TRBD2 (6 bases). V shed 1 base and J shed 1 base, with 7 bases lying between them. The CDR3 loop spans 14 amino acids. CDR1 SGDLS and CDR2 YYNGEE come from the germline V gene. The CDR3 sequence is CASSVSSGTDTQYF. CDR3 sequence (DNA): TGTGCCAGCAGCGTATCTAGCGGCACAGATACGCAGTATTTT.

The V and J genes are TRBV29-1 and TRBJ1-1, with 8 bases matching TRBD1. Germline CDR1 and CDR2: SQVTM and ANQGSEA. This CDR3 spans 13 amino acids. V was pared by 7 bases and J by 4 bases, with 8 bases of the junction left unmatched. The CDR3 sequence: CSAGRGLRTEAFF. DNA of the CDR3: TGCAGCGCGGGCAGGGGGCTGCGCACTGAAGCTTTCTTT.

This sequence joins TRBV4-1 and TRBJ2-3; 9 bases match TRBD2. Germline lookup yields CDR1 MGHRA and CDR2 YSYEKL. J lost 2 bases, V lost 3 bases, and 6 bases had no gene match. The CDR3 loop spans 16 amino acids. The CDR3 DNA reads TGCGCCAGCAGCCACCAGAGCGGGGGGACCACAGATACGCAGTATTTT. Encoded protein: CASSHQSGGTTDTQYF.

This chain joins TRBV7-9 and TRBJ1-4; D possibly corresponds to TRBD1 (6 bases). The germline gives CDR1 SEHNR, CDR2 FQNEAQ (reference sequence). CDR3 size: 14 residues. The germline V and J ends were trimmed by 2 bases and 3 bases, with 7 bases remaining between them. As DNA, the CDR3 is TGTGCCAGCAGCTTACAGGGGTCTAATGAAAAACTGTTTTTT. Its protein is CASSLQGSNEKLFF. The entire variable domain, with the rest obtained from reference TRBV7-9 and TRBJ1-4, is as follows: DTGVSQNPRHKITKRGQNVTFRCDPISEHNRLYWYRQTLGQGPEFLTYFQNEAQLEKSRLLSDRFSAERPKGSFSTLEIQRTEQGDSAMYLCASSLQGSNEKLFFGSGTQLSVL.

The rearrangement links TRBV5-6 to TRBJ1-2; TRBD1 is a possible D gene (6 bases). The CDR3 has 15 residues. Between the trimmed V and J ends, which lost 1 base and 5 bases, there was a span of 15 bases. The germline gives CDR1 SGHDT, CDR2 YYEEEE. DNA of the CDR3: TGTGCCAGCAGCTTGTCAACCCGACAGGTTTATGGCTACACCTTC. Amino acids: CASSLSTRQVYGYTF.

This chain's CDR3 is CASSTGTLFDEQFF. The CDR3 bases are TGTGCCAGCAGCACCGGGACTTTATTCGATGAGCAGTTCTTC. The V gene is TRBV5-4, the J gene TRBJ2-1, with D maybe TRBD2 (6 bases). The germline CDR1 and CDR2 sequences are SGHNT and YYREEE (reference sequence). This CDR3 comprises 14 residues. Trimming stripped 4 bases from V and 8 bases from J, with 16 bases between.

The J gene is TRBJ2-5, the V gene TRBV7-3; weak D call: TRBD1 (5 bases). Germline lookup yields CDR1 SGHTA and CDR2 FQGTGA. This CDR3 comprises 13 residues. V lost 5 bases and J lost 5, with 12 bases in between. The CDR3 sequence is CASSAGSRETQYF. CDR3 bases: TGTGCCAGCAGCGCAGGGTCGAGGGAGACCCAGTACTTC.

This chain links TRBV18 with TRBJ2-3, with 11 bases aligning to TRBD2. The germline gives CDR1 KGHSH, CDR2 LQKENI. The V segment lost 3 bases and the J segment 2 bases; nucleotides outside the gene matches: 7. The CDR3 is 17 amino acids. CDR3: CASSPQTSGSFTDTQYF. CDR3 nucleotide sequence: TGTGCCAGCTCACCGCAAACTAGCGGGAGCTTCACAGATACGCAGTATTTT.

The chain's CDR3 is CASSLDSGNTEAFF. As DNA, the CDR3 is TGCGCCAGCAGCTTGGACAGCGGGAACACTGAAGCTTTCTTT. This rearrangement joins TRBV5-1 to TRBJ1-1; D unclear. CDR1 is SGHRS and CDR2 is YFSETQ in the germline V gene. The CDR3 covers 14 residues. V was shortened by 0 bases and J by 1 base, with 7 bases between the two germline ends.

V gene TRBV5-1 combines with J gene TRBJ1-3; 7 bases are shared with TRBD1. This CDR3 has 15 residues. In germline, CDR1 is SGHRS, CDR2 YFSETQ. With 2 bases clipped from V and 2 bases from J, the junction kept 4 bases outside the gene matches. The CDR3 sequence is CASSFAQGTGNTIYF. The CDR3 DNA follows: TGCGCCAGCAGCTTCGCACAGGGGACTGGAAACACCATATATTTT.

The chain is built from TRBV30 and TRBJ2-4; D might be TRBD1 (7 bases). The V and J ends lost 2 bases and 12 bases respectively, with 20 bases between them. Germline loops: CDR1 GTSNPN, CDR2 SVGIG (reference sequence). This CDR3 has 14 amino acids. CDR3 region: CAWSKARGWDSQYF. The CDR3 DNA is TGTGCCTGGAGTAAAGCACGGGGGTGGGACAGTCAGTACTTC. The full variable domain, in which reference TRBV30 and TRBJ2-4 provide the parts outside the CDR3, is SQTIHQWPATLVQPVGSPLSLECTVEGTSNPNLYWYRQAAGRGLQLLFYSVGIGQISSEVPQNLSASRPQDRQFILSSKKLLLSDSGFYLCAWSKARGWDSQYFGAGTRLSVL.

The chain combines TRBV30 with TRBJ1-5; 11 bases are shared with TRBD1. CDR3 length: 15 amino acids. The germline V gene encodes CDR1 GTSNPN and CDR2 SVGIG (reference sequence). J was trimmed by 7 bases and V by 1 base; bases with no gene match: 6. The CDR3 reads CAWSGTGGFSQPQHF. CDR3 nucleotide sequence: TGTGCCTGGAGTGGGACAGGGGGCTTTTCGCAGCCCCAGCATTTT. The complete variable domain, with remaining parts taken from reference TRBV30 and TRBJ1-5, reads SQTIHQWPATLVQPVGSPLSLECTVEGTSNPNLYWYRQAAGRGLQLLFYSVGIGQISSEVPQNLSASRPQDRQFILSSKKLLLSDSGFYLCAWSGTGGFSQPQHFGDGTRLSIL.

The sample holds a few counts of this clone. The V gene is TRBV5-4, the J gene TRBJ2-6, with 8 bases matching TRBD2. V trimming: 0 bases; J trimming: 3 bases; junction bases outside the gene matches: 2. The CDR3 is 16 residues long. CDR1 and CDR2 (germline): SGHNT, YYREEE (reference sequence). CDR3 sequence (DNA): TGTGCCAGCAGCTTGGCGGGGGGGAATGGGGCCAACGTCCTGACTTTC. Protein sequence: CASSLAGGNGANVLTF.

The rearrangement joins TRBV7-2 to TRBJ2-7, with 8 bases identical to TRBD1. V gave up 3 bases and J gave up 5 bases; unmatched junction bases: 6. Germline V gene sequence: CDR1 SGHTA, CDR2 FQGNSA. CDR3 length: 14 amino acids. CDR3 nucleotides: TGTGCCAGCAGCTTCAGGGGGCCCGGCGACGAGCAGTACTTC. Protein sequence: CASSFRGPGDEQYF. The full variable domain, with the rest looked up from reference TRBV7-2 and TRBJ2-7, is GAGVSQSPSNKVTEKGKDVELRCDPISGHTALYWYRQSLGQGLEFLIYFQGNSAPDKSGLPSDRFSAERTGGSVSTLTIQRTQQEDSAVYLCASSFRGPGDEQYFGPGTRLTVT.

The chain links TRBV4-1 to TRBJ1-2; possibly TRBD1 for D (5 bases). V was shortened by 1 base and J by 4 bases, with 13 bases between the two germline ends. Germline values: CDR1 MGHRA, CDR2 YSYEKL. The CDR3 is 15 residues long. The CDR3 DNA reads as TGCGCCAGCAGCCAAGGACAGATGAATAGCTATGGCTACACCTTC. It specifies CASSQGQMNSYGYTF.

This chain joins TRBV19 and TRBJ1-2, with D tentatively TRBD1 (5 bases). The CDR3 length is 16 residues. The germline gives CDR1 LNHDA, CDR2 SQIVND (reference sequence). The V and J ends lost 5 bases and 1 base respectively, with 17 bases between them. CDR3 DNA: TGTGCCAGTAGTCATGTCGGTGGGGGGAGTAACTATGGCTACACCTTC. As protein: CASSHVGGGSNYGYTF.

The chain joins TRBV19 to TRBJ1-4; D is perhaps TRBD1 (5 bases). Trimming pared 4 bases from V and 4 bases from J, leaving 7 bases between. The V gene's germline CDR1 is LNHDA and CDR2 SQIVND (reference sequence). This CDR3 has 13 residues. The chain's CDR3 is CASSRQINEKLFF. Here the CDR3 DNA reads TGTGCCAGTAGTAGACAGATTAATGAAAAACTGTTTTTT.

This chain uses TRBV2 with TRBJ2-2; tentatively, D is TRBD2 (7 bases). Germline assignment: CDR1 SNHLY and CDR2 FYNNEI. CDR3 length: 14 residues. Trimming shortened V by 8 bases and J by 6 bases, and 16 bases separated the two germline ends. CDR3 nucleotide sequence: TGTGCCAGCGAGCGGGACAAAGTCCCCGGGGAGCTGTTTTTT. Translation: CASERDKVPGELFF.

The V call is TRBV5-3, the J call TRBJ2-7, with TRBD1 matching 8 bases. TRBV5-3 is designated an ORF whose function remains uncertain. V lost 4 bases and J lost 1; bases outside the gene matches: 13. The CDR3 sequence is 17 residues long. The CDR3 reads CARSNPPWGQASYEQYF. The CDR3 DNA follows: TGTGCCAGAAGCAACCCCCCATGGGGACAGGCATCCTACGAGCAGTACTTC.

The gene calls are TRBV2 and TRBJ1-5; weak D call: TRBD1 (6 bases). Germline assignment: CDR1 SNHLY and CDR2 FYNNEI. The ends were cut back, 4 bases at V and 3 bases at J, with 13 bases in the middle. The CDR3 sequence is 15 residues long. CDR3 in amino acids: CASSAIGQYNQPQHF. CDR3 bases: TGTGCCAGCAGTGCTATCGGACAGTACAATCAGCCCCAGCATTTT.